This T cell receptor (beta chain) was recorded in a study of blood T cell repertoires in COVID-19. Study background: The origin of the acute and convalescent COVID-19 samples was the United States, Italy and Spain. In each case, the material was cDNA or gDNA derived from T cells, B-cell-depleted T cells, or PBMCs.

Study processing details: Reference gene primer amplification gave nucleated cell count estimates. Sequencing used immunoSEQ multiplex PCR; TCRdb keeps in-frame clones, though not all of them. The V and J calls and clone size are taken from that table; D and trimming were inferred from the DNA. This sample has hundreds of thousands of clones, with about 85% found just once. The germline CDR1 and CDR2 sequences are SEHNR and FQNEAQ (reference sequence). This CDR3 has 14 residues. With 3 bases removed from V and 3 bases from J, the gap between germline ends came to 9 bases. The source is a woman younger than 35 who had recovered from COVID-19. V and J are TRBV7-9 and TRBJ1-5; D ambiguous. Sequenced material: peripheral blood. CDR3 in amino acids: CASSFRGNNQPQHF. CDR3 sequence (DNA): TGTGCCAGCAGCTTTCGGGGAAACAATCAGCCCCAGCATTTT.